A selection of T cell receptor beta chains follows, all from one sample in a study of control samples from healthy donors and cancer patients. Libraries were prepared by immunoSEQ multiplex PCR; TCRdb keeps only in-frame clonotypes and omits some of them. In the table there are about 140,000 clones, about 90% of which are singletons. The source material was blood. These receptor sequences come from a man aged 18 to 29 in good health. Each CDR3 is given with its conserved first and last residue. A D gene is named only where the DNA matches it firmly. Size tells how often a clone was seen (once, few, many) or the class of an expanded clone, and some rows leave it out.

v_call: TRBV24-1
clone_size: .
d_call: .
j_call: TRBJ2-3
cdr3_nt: TGTGCCACCAGTGATTTTATGGATACGCAGTATTTT
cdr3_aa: CATSDFMDTQYF

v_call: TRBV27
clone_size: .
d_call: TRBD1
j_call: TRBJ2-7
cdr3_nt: TGTGCCAGCAGTCCGGGACAGGGGGCCTACGAGCAGTACTTC
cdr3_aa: CASSPGQGAYEQYF

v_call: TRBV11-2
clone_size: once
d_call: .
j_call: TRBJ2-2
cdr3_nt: TGTGCCAGCAGCTTAGCGGCAGGGACGAGAACCGGGGAGCTGTTTTTT
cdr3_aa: CASSLAAGTRTGELFF

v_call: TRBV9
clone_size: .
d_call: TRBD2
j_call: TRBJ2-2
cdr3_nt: TGTGCCAGCAGCGTAGTCCAGCGGGGGGGCACCGGGGAGCTGTTTTTT
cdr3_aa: CASSVVQRGGTGELFF

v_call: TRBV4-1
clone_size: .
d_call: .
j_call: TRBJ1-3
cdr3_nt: TGCGCCAGCGCTCGGGGACCGTTAGACTCTGGAAACACCATATATTTT
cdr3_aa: CASARGPLDSGNTIYF

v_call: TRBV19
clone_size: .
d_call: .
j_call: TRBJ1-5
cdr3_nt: TGTGCCAGTAGTATAGCGGGCAGCCACCAGCATTTT
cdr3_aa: CASSIAGSHQHF

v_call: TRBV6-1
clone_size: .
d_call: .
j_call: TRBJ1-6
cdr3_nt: TGTGCCAGCAGTGAGGTCCGGGCCTCCAATAATTCACCCCTCCACTTT
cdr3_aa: CASSEVRASNNSPLHF

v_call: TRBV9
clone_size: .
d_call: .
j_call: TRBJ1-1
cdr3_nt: TGTGCCAGCAGCGTGGACAGTAACACTGAAGCTTTCTTT
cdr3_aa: CASSVDSNTEAFF

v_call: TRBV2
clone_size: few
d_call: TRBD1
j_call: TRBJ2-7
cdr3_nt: TGTGCCAGCAGTGAACAGGGGGCCGAGCAGTACTTC
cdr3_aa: CASSEQGAEQYF

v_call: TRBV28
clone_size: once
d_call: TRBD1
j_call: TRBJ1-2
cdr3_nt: TGTGCCAGCAGAGGGGACAGGGGCGGCGGCTACACCTTC
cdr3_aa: CASRGDRGGGYTF

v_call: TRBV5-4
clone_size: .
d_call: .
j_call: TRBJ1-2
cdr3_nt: TGTGCCAGCAGCTTCTCGGGCAATAACTATGGCTACACCTTC
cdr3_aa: CASSFSGNNYGYTF

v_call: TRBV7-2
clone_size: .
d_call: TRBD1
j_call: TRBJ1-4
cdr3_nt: TGTGCCAGCAGATCCAGGGGGAGGGAAAAACTGTTTTTT
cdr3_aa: CASRSRGREKLFF

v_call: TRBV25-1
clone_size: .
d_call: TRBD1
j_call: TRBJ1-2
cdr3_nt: TGTGCCAGCAGTGACCCGGGACAGGGGTCTCATGGCTACACCTTC
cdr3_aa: CASSDPGQGSHGYTF

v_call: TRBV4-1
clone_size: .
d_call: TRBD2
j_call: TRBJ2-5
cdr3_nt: TGCGCCAGCAGCCAAGAGGGGAGCGGGGGACAAGAGACCCAGTACTTC
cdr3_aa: CASSQEGSGGQETQYF

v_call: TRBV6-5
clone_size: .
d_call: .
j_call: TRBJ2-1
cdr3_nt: TGTGCCAGCAGTTACGTGGCCAAAAACTACAATGAGCAGTTCTTC
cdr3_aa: CASSYVAKNYNEQFF

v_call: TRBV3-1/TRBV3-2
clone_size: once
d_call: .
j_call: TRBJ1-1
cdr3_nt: TGTGCCAGCAGCCCGATATTGGGGGCCCGGAGTGAAGCTTTCTTT
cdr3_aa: CASSPILGARSEAFF

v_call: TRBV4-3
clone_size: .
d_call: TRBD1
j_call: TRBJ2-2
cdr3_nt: TGCGCCAGCAGCCCCAGAGACAGGGCGGACACCGGGGAGCTGTTTTTT
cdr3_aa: CASSPRDRADTGELFF

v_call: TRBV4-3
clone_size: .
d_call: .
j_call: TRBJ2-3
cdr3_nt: TGCGCCAGCAGCCAAGGATGGAAGGACTACCCACCCCAGTATTTT
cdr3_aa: CASSQGWKDYPPQYF

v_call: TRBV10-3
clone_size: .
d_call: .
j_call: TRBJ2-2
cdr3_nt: TGTGCCATCAGTGAGGGGACCGGGGAGCTGTTTTTT
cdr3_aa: CAISEGTGELFF

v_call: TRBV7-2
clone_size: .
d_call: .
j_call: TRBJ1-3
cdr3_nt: TGTGCCAGCAGCTTAGGTCCCCTTAGATGGGACACCATATATTTT
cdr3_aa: CASSLGPLRWDTIYF

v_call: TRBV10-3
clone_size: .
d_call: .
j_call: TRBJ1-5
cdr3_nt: TGTGCCATCAGTGAGTCGTCCGGGACACCGAGTCATTTT
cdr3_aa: CAISESSGTPSHF

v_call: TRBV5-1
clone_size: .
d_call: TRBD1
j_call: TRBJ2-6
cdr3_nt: TGCGCCAGCAGTTTACAGGGGCCTGGGGCCAACGTCCTGACTTTC
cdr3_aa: CASSLQGPGANVLTF

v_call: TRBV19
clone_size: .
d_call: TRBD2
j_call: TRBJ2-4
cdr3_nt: TGTGCCAGTAGTATATGGGGGGGTTTAGCCAAAAACATTCAGTACTTC
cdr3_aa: CASSIWGGLAKNIQYF

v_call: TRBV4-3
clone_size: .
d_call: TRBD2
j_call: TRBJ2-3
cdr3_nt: TGCGCCAGCAGCCCGGAGGCGGGACTAGCGGGGTCTTCTAGCACAGATACGCAGTATTTT
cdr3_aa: CASSPEAGLAGSSSTDTQYF

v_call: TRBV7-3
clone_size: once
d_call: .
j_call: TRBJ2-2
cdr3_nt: TGTGCCAGCAGCAAAGGAAACACCGGGGAGCTGTTTTTT
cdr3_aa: CASSKGNTGELFF

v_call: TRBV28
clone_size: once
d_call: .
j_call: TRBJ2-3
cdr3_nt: TGTGCCAGCTCCAAGGTGAGGTTAGGAGATACGCAGTATTTT
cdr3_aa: CASSKVRLGDTQYF

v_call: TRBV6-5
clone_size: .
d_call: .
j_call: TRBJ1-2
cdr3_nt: TGTGCCATCGCCCGTGGCAGGGAGGTCAATGGCTACACCTTC
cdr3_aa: CAIARGREVNGYTF

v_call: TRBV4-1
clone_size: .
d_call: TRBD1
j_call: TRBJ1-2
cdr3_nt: TGCGCCAGCAGCCTACAGGGGCAAGCTAACTATGGCTACACCTTC
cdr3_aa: CASSLQGQANYGYTF

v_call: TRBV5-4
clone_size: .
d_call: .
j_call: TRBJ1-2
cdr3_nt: TGTGCCAGCAGTCCTCTAGGGGACCAGAATCCGTTTAACTATGGCTACACCTTC
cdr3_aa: CASSPLGDQNPFNYGYTF

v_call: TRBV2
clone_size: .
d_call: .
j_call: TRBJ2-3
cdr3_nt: TGTGCCAGCAGTGAACGCAGTGGCAGGCAGTCAGATACGCAGTATTTT
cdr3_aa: CASSERSGRQSDTQYF

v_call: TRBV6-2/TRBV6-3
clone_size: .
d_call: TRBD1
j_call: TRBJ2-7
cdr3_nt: TGTGCCAGCAGTCCCAAGGGACAGGGGTCCTACGAGCAGTACTTC
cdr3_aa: CASSPKGQGSYEQYF

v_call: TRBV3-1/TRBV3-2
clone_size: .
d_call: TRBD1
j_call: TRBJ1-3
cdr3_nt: TGTGCCAGCAGCCAACAAACAGGGGGTGCTGGAAACACCATATATTTT
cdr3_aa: CASSQQTGGAGNTIYF

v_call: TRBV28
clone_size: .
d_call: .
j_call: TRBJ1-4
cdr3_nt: TGTGCCAGCAGTTCCCCAGGTGTTCCTAATGAAAAACTGTTTTTT
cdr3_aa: CASSSPGVPNEKLFF

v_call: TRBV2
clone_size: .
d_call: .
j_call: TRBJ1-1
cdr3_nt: TGTGCCAGCAGTAAAGACGCAGACACTGAAGCTTTCTTT
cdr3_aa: CASSKDADTEAFF

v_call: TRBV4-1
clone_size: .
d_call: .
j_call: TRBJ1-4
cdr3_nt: TGCGCCAGCAGCCAAGTCCTAGGGGGGGGTGAAAAACTGTTTTTT
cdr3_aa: CASSQVLGGGEKLFF

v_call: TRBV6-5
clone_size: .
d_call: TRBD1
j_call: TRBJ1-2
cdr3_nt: TGTGCCGCAGGCCGGGCAGGGGGCTCCTATGGCTACACCTTC
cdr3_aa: CAAGRAGGSYGYTF

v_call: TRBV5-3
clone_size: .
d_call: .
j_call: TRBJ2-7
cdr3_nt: TGTGCCAGAAGGGGACTCGACGAATCCTACGAGCAGTACTTC
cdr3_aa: CARRGLDESYEQYF

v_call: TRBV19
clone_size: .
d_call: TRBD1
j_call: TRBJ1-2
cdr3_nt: TGTGCCAGTAGTATCGCTACAGGGGCTAACTATGGCTACACCTTC
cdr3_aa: CASSIATGANYGYTF

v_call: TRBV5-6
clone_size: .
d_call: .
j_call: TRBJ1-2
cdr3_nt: TGTGCCAGCAGCTTGTTTGGCAGGGGCACTGGCTACACCTTC
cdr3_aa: CASSLFGRGTGYTF

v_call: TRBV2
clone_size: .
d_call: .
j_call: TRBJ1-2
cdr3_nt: TGTGCCATTACAGGGTCAGCTAACTATGGCTACACCTTC
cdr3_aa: CAITGSANYGYTF

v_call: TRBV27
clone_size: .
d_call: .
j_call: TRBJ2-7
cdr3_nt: TGTGCCAGCAGTCCCAGACAGTTTTCCTACGAGCAGTACTTC
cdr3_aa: CASSPRQFSYEQYF